A single sample is the source of the 5 T cell receptor beta chains below, sequenced in a study of regulatory T cells in long-lasting Graves disease. Building of the TCR beta libraries involved iRepertoire HTBI primers and Arm-PCR of CDR3 regions. MiXCR, run by TCRdb on the multiplex PCR reads, gives a single entry per CDR3 protein. The sample holds about 430,000 distinct CDR3 sequences; 15% are singletons and the top ten take about 8%. Time point defined: newly diagnosed GD, antithyroid drugs for less than 3 months. With RNA extracted from PBMCs as input, the TCR library was made. These data were also filed under a second study, of T cells in Graves' hyperthyroidism and ophthalmopathy.

The specimen comprised peripheral blood mononuclear cells (PBMCs), sampled at new diagnosis, from a patient treated with antithyroid drugs. These receptor sequences come from a woman aged 40 to 50 with Graves disease.

About this clonotype itself: A far larger clone is one nucleotide away, so this likely arose from a read error. The J gene is TRBJ2-1, the V gene TRBV6-4; 9 bases map to TRBD2. CDR1 and CDR2 from the germline V gene are MRHNA and SNTAGT. V lost 5 bases and J lost 10; bases outside the gene matches: 18. This CDR3 contains 17 residues. The CDR3 reads CASSYASNSGRRAEQFF. As DNA, the CDR3 is TGTGCCAGCAGTTATGCAAGTAATAGCGGGAGAAGGGCCGAGCAGTTCTTC.

The chain links TRBV4-1 to TRBJ1-6; D gene uncertain. V was cut by 0 bases and J by 6 bases, with 6 bases left in between. Germline CDR1 MGHRA, CDR2 YSYEKL. The CDR3 is 14 amino acids. In DNA form, the CDR3 reads TGCGCCAGCAGCCAAGATGCGAGTAATTCACCCCTCCACTTT. Translating gives CASSQDASNSPLHF.

V and J are TRBV28 and TRBJ1-1, with D unresolved. V was pared by 2 bases and J by 4 bases, with 11 bases between. The germline V gene has CDR1 MDHEN and CDR2 SYDVKM. The CDR3 totals 14 residues. CDR3 nucleotides: TGTGCCAGCAGTTTAGAGGGCTCGCTCACTGAAGCTTTCTTT. Translating it yields CASSLEGSLTEAFF.

In this sample, this clonotype turned up many times. V usage is TRBV12-3 or TRBV12-4 and J usage is TRBJ2-7; TRBD1 aligns across 8 bases. There are 15 residues in the CDR3. The V and J ends lost 6 bases and 2 bases, in that order; junction bases with no gene match: 9. CDR3 in DNA: TGTGCCAGCAGAGAAACAGGGGGACGCGCCTACGAGCAGTACTTC. Encoded protein: CASRETGGRAYEQYF.

The chain combines TRBV3-1 with TRBJ1-6, with D unclear. CDR1 and CDR2 from the germline V gene are LGHDT and YNNKEL (reference sequence). The CDR3 runs 14 residues. The V and J ends lost 4 bases and 13 bases respectively, with 17 bases between them. The CDR3 here is CASSRMAGGSPLHF. The DNA for the CDR3 is TGTGCCAGCAGCCGAATGGCGGGCGGCTCGCCCCTCCACTTT. The full variable domain, with the rest looked up from reference TRBV3-1 and TRBJ1-6, is DTAVSQTPKYLVTQMGNDKSIKCEQNLGHDTMYWYKQDSKKFLKIMFSYNNKELIINETVPNRFSPKSPDKAHLNLHINSLELGDSAVYFCASSRMAGGSPLHFGNGTRLTVT.